A single sample is the source of the 32 T cell receptor beta chains below, sequenced in a study of T cells after yellow fever vaccination. TCRdb ran MiXCR on the 5' RACE reads and lists one entry per CDR3 protein. Of around 100,000 distinct CDR3 sequences listed, approximately 6.3% were seen once; the top ten hold roughly 41%. The input for sequencing was CD8+ T cells sorted from PBMCs, taken 10 days after the yellow fever booster vaccination. The receptors stem from a man aged 18 to 29 who received the YFV17D yellow fever vaccine.

This clonotype showed up just a few times. This sequence joins TRBV20-1 and TRBJ1-5, with D unresolved. V was pared by 3 bases and J by 1 base, with 7 bases between. CDR1 is DFQATT and CDR2 is SNEGSKA in the germline V gene (reference sequence). This CDR3 is 13 amino acids long. Here the CDR3 reads CSASTESNQPQHF. The DNA for the CDR3 is TGCAGTGCTAGTACAGAAAGCAATCAGCCCCAGCATTTT.

This clonotype was counted many times. J is TRBJ2-7 and V is TRBV7-6; 10 bases map to TRBD1. The germline V gene has CDR1 SGHVS and CDR2 FNYEAQ. The ends lost 4 bases at V and 6 bases at J; junction bases unmatched: 3. This CDR3 has 13 amino acids. The CDR3 spells CASSWTGGSEQYV. The CDR3 nucleotides are TGTGCCAGCAGCTGGACAGGGGGTAGCGAGCAGTACGTC.

This clonotype came up many times. This rearrangement joins TRBV6-2 or TRBV6-3 to TRBJ2-1; D is uncertain. The length of the CDR3 is 14 residues. V shed 5 bases and J shed 5 bases, with 13 bases lying between them. Germline CDR1 is MNHEY and CDR2 is SVGEGT. The CDR3 nucleotides read TGTGCCAGCAGTCACACGCGCTTGGACAATGAGCAGTTCTTC. It encodes CASSHTRLDNEQFF.

The rearrangement uses TRBV7-9 and TRBJ2-1; 8 bases are a match to TRBD1. The CDR3 loop spans 11 amino acids. Germline CDR1 SEHNR, CDR2 FQNEAQ (reference sequence). J gave up 14 bases and V 7 bases, and 7 bases lay outside the gene matches. As DNA, the CDR3 is TGTGCCAGCAAGACAGGGGCCCGAGAGTTCTTC. Translation gives CASKTGAREFF.

This clonotype occurred many times. The chain recombines TRBV19 with TRBJ2-1, with D possibly matching TRBD2 (6 bases). This CDR3 is built from 17 residues. The germline V gene has CDR1 LNHDA and CDR2 SQIVND (reference sequence). V shed 4 bases and J shed 3 bases, with 19 bases lying between them. The DNA for the CDR3 is TGTGCCAGTAGTACCTTAACCGGGACTGAGGTCTACAATGAGCAGTTCTTC. Its protein product is CASSTLTGTEVYNEQFF.

There are many counts of this clonotype. The chain combines TRBV5-1 with TRBJ2-5; no clear D. In germline, CDR1 is SGHRS, CDR2 YFSETQ. Trimming took off 0 bases at V and 4 bases at J, with 10 bases between the two ends. This CDR3 spans 14 amino acids. CDR3 amino acids: CASSLDGMPETQYF. As DNA, the CDR3 is TGCGCCAGCAGCTTGGATGGCATGCCAGAGACCCAGTACTTC.

This clonotype has only a few counts. The rearrangement joins TRBV19 to TRBJ2-7; D is possibly TRBD2 (5 bases). V was pared by 5 bases and J by 3 bases, with 14 bases between. Germline lookup yields CDR1 LNHDA and CDR2 SQIVND (reference sequence). CDR3 length: 14 residues. The chain's CDR3 is CASSAPLRGYEQYF. The CDR3 DNA is TGTGCCAGTAGTGCTCCACTACGGGGCTACGAGCAGTACTTC.

Only a few counts were recorded for this clonotype. The chain carries TRBV5-1 and TRBJ1-1; possibly TRBD1 for D (6 bases). V was shortened by 4 bases and J by 6 bases, with 16 bases between the two germline ends. Germline CDR1 SGHRS, CDR2 YFSETQ. This CDR3 contains 14 residues. CDR3 protein: CASSPKQGWAEAFF. DNA of the CDR3: TGCGCCAGCAGCCCAAAACAGGGTTGGGCTGAAGCTTTCTTT.

This clonotype was detected ten times or more. V gene TRBV27 combines with J gene TRBJ1-1; TRBD1 is a possible D gene (5 bases). CDR1 and CDR2 (germline): MNHEY, SMNVEV (reference sequence). V gave up 8 bases and J gave up 5 bases, with 15 bases separating them. The CDR3 extends over 13 amino acids. CDR3 bases: TGTGCCAGCTGCACTCCGGGGGGAACTGAAGCTTTCTTT. Translated, it gives CASCTPGGTEAFF.

V gene TRBV5-4 combines with J gene TRBJ2-7; 11 bases line up with TRBD1. This CDR3 is 14 amino acids long. V lost 4 bases to trimming and J lost 5 bases; unmatched junction nucleotides: 5. Germline V gene lookup returns CDR1 SGHNT and CDR2 YYREEE (reference sequence). The CDR3 is CASSPVDRGHEQYV. In DNA form, the CDR3 reads TGTGCCAGCAGCCCGGTGGACAGGGGGCACGAGCAGTACGTC.

The sample holds a few counts of this clonotype. This chain joins TRBV12-3 or TRBV12-4 and TRBJ2-7; D is uncertain. Trimming pared 3 bases from V and 2 bases from J, leaving 8 bases between. The CDR3 loop spans 13 amino acids. As DNA, the CDR3 is TGTGCCAGCAGTTTTGGACGGACCTACGAGCAGTACGTC. Encoded protein: CASSFGRTYEQYV.

The V and J genes are TRBV20-1 and TRBJ2-6, with D possibly being TRBD1 (6 bases). Germline-derived CDR1 and CDR2 are DFQATT and SNEGSKA (reference sequence). Trimming took off 5 bases at V and 0 bases at J, with 17 bases between the two ends. CDR3 length: 17 amino acids. The chain's CDR3 is CSAFTGWSASGANVLTF. The CDR3 coding sequence is TGCAGTGCTTTCACAGGGTGGTCGGCCTCTGGGGCCAACGTCCTGACTTTC.

This chain joins TRBV4-1 and TRBJ1-3; no clear D gene. The CDR3 consists of 14 residues. Between the trimmed V and J ends, which lost 2 bases and 2 bases, there was a span of 7 bases. CDR1 is MGHRA and CDR2 is YSYEKL in the germline V gene. In DNA form, the CDR3 reads TGCGCCAGCAGCCAAAAGATTCCTGGAAACACCATATATTTT. This sequence encodes CASSQKIPGNTIYF.

This clonotype was observed a handful of times. The chain joins TRBV7-9 to TRBJ2-2; TRBD2 agrees at 10 bases. This CDR3 has 17 residues. Germline values: CDR1 SEHNR, CDR2 FQNEAQ (reference sequence). V trimming: 1 base; J trimming: 3 bases; junction bases outside the gene matches: 5. The CDR3 is CASSLEKTSGHTGELFF. DNA of the CDR3: TGTGCCAGCAGCTTAGAAAAGACTAGCGGGCACACCGGGGAGCTGTTTTTT.

This clonotype was seen a few times. The rearrangement uses TRBV9 and TRBJ2-2; 12 bases align to TRBD2. This CDR3 region has 17 residues. Germline loops: CDR1 SGDLS, CDR2 YYNGEE. The V segment lost 4 bases and the J segment 9 bases; nucleotides outside the gene matches: 13. CDR3 bases: TGTGCCAGCAGCCAAACCGCTAGCGGGGGGGCCCACCGGGAGCTGTTTTTT. Translation: CASSQTASGGAHRELFF. Together with reference TRBV9 and TRBJ2-2, the CDR3 gives the full variable domain: DSGVTQTPKHLITATGQRVTLRCSPRSGDLSVYWYQQSLDQGLQFLIQYYNGEERAKGNILERFSAQQFPDLHSELNLSSLELGDSALYFCASSQTASGGAHRELFFGEGSRLTVL.

This clonotype was counted a few times. The rearrangement uses TRBV7-9 and TRBJ2-7, with TRBD1 identical over 8 bases. Germline V gene data show CDR1 as SEHNR and CDR2 as FQNEAQ (reference sequence). The CDR3 totals 16 residues. Trimming at V came to 2 bases and at J to 0 bases, leaving 6 bases not matched to a gene. The CDR3: CASSLPGTGDSYEQYF. CDR3 sequence (DNA): TGTGCCAGCAGCTTACCCGGGACAGGTGACTCCTACGAGCAGTACTTC.

The chain carries TRBV11-1 and TRBJ2-7, with D maybe TRBD2 (5 bases). This CDR3 region has 11 residues. Trimming removed 3 bases at V and 5 bases at J, with 5 bases between. The germline CDR1 and CDR2 sequences are SGHAT and FQDESV (reference sequence). CDR3 residues: CASSFGNEQYF. For the CDR3, the DNA is TGTGCCAGCAGCTTCGGGAACGAGCAGTACTTC.

This clonotype was seen more than once but under ten times. The V gene is TRBV4-3, the J gene TRBJ2-1; 11 bases line up with TRBD2. The CDR3 is made up of 18 amino acids. The J segment lost 3 bases and the V segment lost 2 bases, leaving 9 bases of the junction unmatched. The germline V gene has CDR1 LGHNA and CDR2 YSLEER. The CDR3, as DNA: TGCGCCAGCAGCCAAACTTATAGCGGGGGGGCCTACTACAATGAGCAGTTCTTC. Protein sequence: CASSQTYSGGAYYNEQFF.

In its sample, this clonotype was seen a few times. CDR3 residues: CASSPNTETNTEAFF. As DNA, the CDR3 is TGCGCCAGCAGTCCTAATACAGAGACTAACACTGAAGCTTTCTTT. V is TRBV5-1 and J is TRBJ1-1; no reliable D call. Between the trimmed V and J ends, which lost 5 bases and 2 bases, there was a span of 16 bases. CDR3 length: 15 amino acids. The V gene's germline CDR1 is SGHRS and CDR2 YFSETQ.

This chain joins TRBV6-5 and TRBJ1-2; tentatively, D is TRBD1 (5 bases). The CDR3 is made up of 17 amino acids. With 0 bases removed from V and 3 bases from J, the gap between germline ends came to 17 bases. Germline-derived CDR1 and CDR2 are MNHEY and SVGAGI. The DNA of the CDR3 is TGTGCCAGCAGTTACTCGATAAGCGGGGGAGAGGACTATGGCTACACCTTC. Residues: CASSYSISGGEDYGYTF.

This clonotype was detected ten times or more. V gene TRBV6-2 or TRBV6-3 combines with J gene TRBJ2-5; D is uncertain. The CDR3 sequence is 15 residues long. The germline gives CDR1 MNHEY, CDR2 SVGEGT. V gave up 4 bases and J gave up 2 bases, with 14 bases separating them. In nucleotides, the CDR3 is TGTGCCAGCAGTTTCCCGAGCGAACTACAAGAGACCCAGTACTTC. It specifies CASSFPSELQETQYF.

This clonotype was seen a few times. This chain joins TRBV21-1 and TRBJ1-1; TRBD1 is taken as the D call from the table, unchecked against the DNA. TRBV21-1 is tagged as a pseudogene. This CDR3 spans 16 amino acids. The CDR3 loop is CASTPPPPGEDTEAFF. CDR3 nucleotides: TGTGCCAGCACTCCACCGCCTCCAGGGGAAGACACTGAAGCTTTCTTT.

The sample holds a few counts of this clonotype. The chain has TRBV4-3 and TRBJ2-2; 7 nucleotides agree with TRBD2. V trimming: 0 bases; J trimming: 7 bases; junction bases outside the gene matches: 5. CDR1 is LGHNA and CDR2 is YSLEER in the germline V gene. CDR3 length: 15 amino acids. CDR3 nucleotide sequence: TGCGCCAGCAGCCAAGATGGGGGGGGAATCGGGGAGCTGTTTTTT. Translating gives CASSQDGGGIGELFF.

The CDR3, as DNA: TGTGCCAGCAGTTATATGTGGGGGGAAGGCACAGATACGCAGTATTTT. Amino acids: CASSYMWGEGTDTQYF. The chain links TRBV6-5 to TRBJ2-3; weak D call: TRBD2 (6 bases). Between the trimmed V and J ends, which lost 3 bases and 1 base, there was a span of 14 bases. Looked up from germline, CDR1 is MNHEY and CDR2 is SVGAGI. CDR3 length equals 16 residues.

This clonotype turned up a few times. The chain employs TRBV7-6 and TRBJ1-3; D may be TRBD1 (5 bases). Germline assignment: CDR1 SGHVS and CDR2 FNYEAQ. The CDR3 length is 16 residues. Trimming stripped 5 bases from V and 10 bases from J, with 24 bases between. CDR3 DNA: TGTGCCAGCAGCCCTTCGCCGGGGCCCCAAAAACGGACCATATATTTT. It specifies CASSPSPGPQKRTIYF.

This clonotype was recorded a few times. The V call is TRBV6-6, the J call TRBJ1-6, with D possibly matching TRBD1 (5 bases). Germline V gene sequence: CDR1 MNHNY, CDR2 SVGAGI (reference sequence). The CDR3 extends over 17 amino acids. The ends were cut back, 4 bases at V and 4 bases at J, with 17 bases in the middle. The CDR3 loop reads CASSSRSGTGYNSPLHF. The CDR3 region has the DNA TGTGCCAGCAGTTCACGTTCCGGGACCGGTTATAATTCACCCCTCCACTTT.

The table lists this clonotype with a few counts. The rearrangement joins TRBV11-2 to TRBJ2-5; the D is unclear. The CDR3 is 13 residues long. V dropped 3 bases and J dropped 5 bases, with 10 bases sitting between them. The germline V gene encodes CDR1 SGHAT and CDR2 FQNNGV. The CDR3: CASSFSPRETQYF. As DNA, the CDR3 is TGTGCCAGCAGCTTTTCGCCTCGCGAGACCCAGTACTTC.

The chain couples TRBV20-1 to TRBJ1-1; D uncertain. Trimming left V 5 bases short and J 8 bases short, with 3 bases between. The germline gives CDR1 DFQATT, CDR2 SNEGSKA (reference sequence). This CDR3 region has 8 residues. The CDR3: CSADEAFF. The CDR3 region has the DNA TGCAGTGCTGACGAAGCTTTCTTT.

The chain employs TRBV24-1 and TRBJ1-4; 7 nucleotides line up with TRBD1. Germline values: CDR1 KGHDR, CDR2 SFDVKD. V was clipped by 7 bases and J by 5 bases; unmatched bases: 6. The CDR3 extends over 14 amino acids. The CDR3 DNA reads as TGTGCCACCAGGGCGGGACAGACGAATGAAAAACTGTTTTTT. Amino acid sequence: CATRAGQTNEKLFF.

This clonotype was picked up a small number of times. This chain uses TRBV6-6 with TRBJ1-5, with D perhaps TRBD1 (6 bases). This CDR3 has 18 amino acids. Per the germline V gene, CDR1 is MNHNY and CDR2 is SVGAGI (reference sequence). Trimming cost V 6 bases and J 1 base, with 22 bases left between them. The CDR3 DNA sequence: TGTGCCAGCAGCCACGGATGGGTAGGAAGGGGGAGCAATCAGCCCCAGCATTTT. Translated: CASSHGWVGRGSNQPQHF.

This clonotype was detected only a few times. The rearrangement joins TRBV9 to TRBJ1-1; D ambiguous. Germline CDR1 SGDLS, CDR2 YYNGEE. This CDR3 comprises 13 residues. Trimming left V 4 bases short and J 3 bases short, with 10 bases between. The CDR3 loop reads CASSPIGDTEAFF. The CDR3 DNA reads TGTGCCAGCAGCCCCATAGGAGACACTGAAGCTTTCTTT.

This clonotype was counted many times. V usage is TRBV10-2 and J usage is TRBJ2-7; D call uncertain. V was cut by 3 bases and J by 6 bases, with 6 bases left in between. CDR3 length equals 11 residues. Germline loops: CDR1 WSHSY, CDR2 SAAADI. CDR3 nucleotide sequence: TGCGCCAGCAGTGAAGGTAGCGAGCAGTACGTC. Translation: CASSEGSEQYV.